The text below deals with one T cell receptor (beta chain). What it binds is unknown. The CDR3 length is 12 residues. CDR1 is SGHRS and CDR2 is YFSETQ in the germline V gene. Trimming shortened V by 2 bases and J by 7 bases, and 9 bases separated the two germline ends. The PCR had 60 Vbeta and 13 Jbeta primers. The data were produced by immunoSEQ multiplex PCR, yet TCRdb's version contains in-frame clones alone and is incomplete. The sample holds around 230,000 clones, 80% to 90% seen once. This record belongs to a study of cytomegalovirus exposure and HLA in healthy donors. General study points: The majority of TCR sequences were rare, yet some public TCRs appeared in many donors.

Sequenced material: PBMCs. The sequence came from a girl aged 2 to 10 in good health and CMV-seronegative. The J gene is TRBJ1-2, the V gene TRBV5-1; weak D call: TRBD1 (5 bases). DNA for the CDR3: TGCGCCAGCAGCTTCTTAAGGGGTGGCTACACCTTC. Encoded protein: CASSFLRGGYTF.